A selection of T cell receptor beta chains follows, all from one sample in a study of cytomegalovirus exposure and HLA in healthy donors. Sequenced by immunoSEQ multiplex PCR; TCRdb stores in-frame clones only, minus some. In the table there are roughly 100,000 clones, about an eighth of which are singletons. Sequenced: PBMCs. These receptors were obtained from a man aged 35 to 55 in good health and CMV-seropositive. CDR3s include the opening cysteine and the closing phenylalanine or tryptophan. D genes are given only for firm matches. Clone size is given for some rows only: seen once, a few or many times, or a class if the clone is expanded.

>NA|NA|TRBV18|TRBJ1-1
CASSPAGVIDTEAFF
TGTGCCAGCTCACCAGCGGGGGTTATCGACACTGAAGCTTTCTTT
>NA|NA|TRBV6-5|TRBJ1-5
CASSYSGGTLEPQHF
TGTGCCAGCAGTTACTCGGGGGGGACGCTGGAGCCCCAGCATTTT
>TRBD2|NA|TRBV7-9|TRBJ2-1
CASSSGLADYNEQFF
TGTGCCAGCAGCTCCGGACTAGCGGATTACAATGAGCAGTTCTTC
>NA|NA|TRBV29-1|TRBJ1-1
CSVAPKAFF
TGCAGCGTTGCCCCTAAAGCTTTCTTT
>TRBD1|NA|TRBV5-1|TRBJ1-5
CASSLGTGFSNQPQHF
TGCGCCAGCAGCTTGGGGACAGGGTTCAGCAATCAGCCCCAGCATTTT
>NA|few|TRBV7-2|TRBJ2-5
CASSYLDGRETQYF
TGTGCCAGCAGCTATCTGGATGGGAGGGAGACCCAGTACTTC
>NA|NA|TRBV2|TRBJ1-5
CASRSGPPLGNQPQHF
TGTGCCAGCAGAAGCGGACCACCCCTGGGCAATCAGCCCCAGCATTTT
>NA|few|TRBV2|TRBJ2-7
CASSVGDTQYF
TGTGCCAGCAGTGTTGGGGACACCCAATACTTC
>NA|NA|TRBV7-8|TRBJ1-3
CASSETRGWSGNTIYF
TGTGCCAGCAGCGAAACCCGGGGGTGGTCCGGAAACACCATATATTTT
>NA|NA|TRBV19|TRBJ1-2
CASSFGTRPNYGYTF
TGTGCCAGTAGTTTCGGGACAAGACCTAACTATGGCTACACCTTC
>NA|few|TRBV6-6|TRBJ2-6
CASRGTPGANVLTF
TGTGCCAGCAGAGGGACTCCTGGGGCCAACGTCCTGACTTTC
>NA|NA|TRBV7-9|TRBJ1-2
CASSLARTDGYTF
TGTGCCAGCAGCTTAGCTAGGACAGATGGCTACACCTTC
>TRBD1|few|TRBV19|TRBJ2-7
CASRDRGSEQYF
TGTGCCAGTCGTGACAGGGGCAGCGAGCAGTACTTC
>TRBD2|few|TRBV10-2|TRBJ2-7
CASSLAGANEQYF
TGCGCCAGCAGTTTAGCGGGAGCTAACGAGCAGTACTTC
>TRBD2|few|TRBV28|TRBJ2-1
CASSRLGTSGRIAEQFF
TGTGCCAGCAGTCGCTTAGGGACTAGCGGGAGGATTGCTGAGCAGTTCTTC
>NA|NA|TRBV9|TRBJ2-1
CASSVDLAASNEQFF
TGTGCCAGCAGCGTAGATCTAGCAGCCAGCAATGAGCAGTTCTTC
>TRBD1|NA|TRBV28|TRBJ1-2
CASSLGQNYGYTF
TGTGCCAGCAGTTTGGGACAGAACTATGGCTACACCTTC
>NA|NA|TRBV10-3|TRBJ1-3
CAISEYQGLDTIYF
TGTGCCATCAGTGAGTACCAGGGATTGGACACCATATATTTT
>TRBD1|NA|TRBV5-6|TRBJ1-4
CASSSRTGGEKLFF
TGTGCCAGCAGCTCCCGGACAGGGGGTGAAAAACTGTTTTTT
>NA|few|TRBV9|TRBJ2-5
CASSVIGDQETQYF
TGTGCCAGCAGCGTAATCGGGGATCAAGAGACCCAGTACTTC
>TRBD1|few|TRBV6-1|TRBJ2-7
CASSERQGPSEQYF
TGTGCCAGCAGTGAGCGACAGGGGCCAAGCGAGCAGTACTTC
>TRBD1|NA|TRBV10-3|TRBJ2-3
CAISELGQGLVADTQYF
TGTGCCATCAGTGAGTTGGGACAGGGTTTGGTCGCAGATACGCAGTATTTT
>NA|NA|TRBV7-9|TRBJ2-5
CASSPQDQETQYF
TGTGCCAGCAGCCCCCAGGACCAAGAGACCCAGTACTTC
>NA|NA|TRBV19|TRBJ2-1
CASSVVSGYNEQFF
TGTGCCAGTAGTGTGGTTAGCGGTTACAATGAGCAGTTCTTC
>TRBD2|NA|TRBV28|TRBJ2-2
CASSRGTSGDTGELFF
TGTGCCAGCAGTAGGGGGACTAGCGGCGACACCGGGGAGCTGTTTTTT
>NA|few|TRBV6-6|TRBJ2-5
CASSSPQAVRPRTQYF
TGTGCCAGCAGTTCCCCCCAAGCGGTGAGACCGCGGACCCAGTACTTC
>NA|NA|TRBV10-2|TRBJ1-1
CASRRGGRNTEAFF
TGCGCCAGCCGCCGCGGGGGGCGTAACACTGAAGCTTTCTTT
>TRBD2|few|TRBV6-1|TRBJ2-7
CASSGRLAGGEQYF
TGTGCCAGCAGTGGGAGACTAGCGGGAGGGGAGCAGTACTTC
>TRBD2|NA|TRBV30|TRBJ2-7
CAWSVGLGGSEQYF
TGTGCCTGGAGTGTAGGGTTGGGGGGGTCCGAGCAGTACTTC
>NA|NA|TRBV19|TRBJ2-7
CASSASVSYEQYF
TGTGCCAGTAGTGCGAGCGTCTCCTACGAGCAGTACTTC
>NA|few|TRBV6-5|TRBJ2-2
CASSYSFGQGSGELFF
TGTGCCAGCAGTTACTCGTTCGGGCAGGGGTCCGGGGAGCTGTTTTTT
>NA|few|TRBV6-6|TRBJ1-1
CASSYPASGEAFF
TGTGCCAGCAGTTACCCTGCCAGCGGTGAAGCTTTCTTT
>TRBD1|NA|TRBV30|TRBJ2-2
CAWSGQGAVGELFF
TGTGCCTGGAGTGGACAGGGGGCGGTCGGGGAGCTGTTTTTT
>NA|NA|TRBV19|TRBJ2-3
CASSLLSVAAADTQYF
TGTGCCAGCAGCCTGCTAAGCGTAGCGGCGGCAGATACGCAGTATTTT
>NA|few|TRBV6-5|TRBJ2-7
CASSHRDLSYEQYF
TGTGCCAGCAGTCATCGGGACTTAAGCTACGAGCAGTACTTC
>TRBD1|NA|TRBV27|TRBJ2-7
CASSLSGTVEQYF
TGTGCCAGCAGTTTATCCGGGACAGTGGAGCAGTACTTC
>TRBD1|NA|TRBV5-1|TRBJ2-7
CASSLGPTGGTYEQYF
TGCGCCAGCAGCTTGGGCCCGACAGGGGGTACCTACGAGCAGTACTTC
>TRBD2|NA|TRBV5-1|TRBJ2-1
CASSSGTSVNEQFF
TGCGCCAGCAGTTCCGGGACTAGTGTCAATGAGCAGTTCTTC
>TRBD2|NA|TRBV5-1|TRBJ2-1
CASSWGAGTSGRVDEQFF
TGCGCCAGCAGCTGGGGGGCTGGGACTAGCGGGAGGGTCGATGAGCAGTTCTTC
>TRBD1|NA|TRBV6-5|TRBJ1-4
CASRQGGQGEKLFF
TGTGCCAGCAGACAAGGGGGACAGGGTGAAAAACTGTTTTTT
>TRBD2|NA|TRBV18|TRBJ2-7
CASSELAGVSSYEQYF
TGTGCCAGCTCGGAGCTAGCGGGAGTATCCTCCTACGAGCAGTACTTC
>TRBD1|NA|TRBV27|TRBJ1-2
CASSRDRNYGYTF
TGTGCCAGCAGTAGGGACAGAAACTATGGCTACACCTTC
>TRBD2|few|TRBV4-2|TRBJ2-2
CASSQEGLAGPTGELFF
TGTGCCAGCAGCCAAGAAGGGCTAGCGGGACCCACCGGGGAGCTGTTTTTT
>TRBD1|few|TRBV19|TRBJ1-2
CASGSGQGSYGYTF
TGTGCCAGTGGGTCGGGACAGGGAAGCTATGGCTACACCTTC
>TRBD1|few|TRBV5-1|TRBJ1-1
CASSSGTGEPNTEAFF
TGCGCCAGCAGCTCCGGGACAGGGGAACCAAACACTGAAGCTTTCTTT
>TRBD2|few|TRBV5-1|TRBJ2-3
CASSPGLAVSTDTQYF
TGCGCCAGCAGCCCGGGACTAGCGGTTAGCACAGATACGCAGTATTTT
>TRBD1|NA|TRBV19|TRBJ2-6
CASSIRTGGDLHSGANVLTF
TGTGCCAGTAGTATAAGGACAGGGGGCGACCTCCACTCTGGGGCCAACGTCCTGACTTTC
>TRBD2|NA|TRBV7-2|TRBJ2-1
CASSQPGLGRGEQFF
TGTGCCAGCAGCCAACCGGGCCTCGGGAGGGGAGAGCAGTTCTTC